The 10 T cell receptor beta chains listed next were all sequenced from one sample in a study of post-analysis software for immune sequencing data. Unique molecular identifiers featured in each of the TCR beta cDNA libraries. TCRdb ran MiXCR on the PCR reads and lists one entry per CDR3 protein. The table lists 350,000 to 500,000 distinct CDR3 sequences, roughly 38% of them singletons, with approximately 7.7% in the top ten. For these receptors, no antigen is known. Study-wide findings and caveats: A few TRBV segments occurring more often in patients than controls included TRBV5-6, TRBV5-1 and TRBV20-1.

The sequenced sample was blood. These receptors all come from a girl aged 2 to 9 with multiple sclerosis.

The chain carries TRBV6-5 and TRBJ2-1; D gene uncertain. In germline, CDR1 is MNHEY, CDR2 SVGAGI. Deletions cut 5 bases from V and 6 bases from J, with 11 bases between. The CDR3 sequence is 13 residues long. This chain's CDR3 is CASSLTKGNEQFF. CDR3 bases: TGTGCCAGCAGTCTCACGAAGGGCAATGAGCAGTTCTTC.

This clonotype was seen a few times. This chain connects TRBV29-1 to TRBJ1-4; D is unclear. CDR1 and CDR2 (germline): SQVTM, ANQGSEA. The length of the CDR3 is 14 residues. V lost 4 bases to trimming and J lost 0 bases, with 9 bases between them. CDR3: CSVGDWATNEKLFF. The CDR3 DNA reads TGCAGCGTTGGGGATTGGGCAACTAATGAAAAACTGTTTTTT.

This chain joins TRBV5-6 and TRBJ1-2; the match to TRBD1 covers 7 bases. Trimming took 4 bases from V and 5 from J; bases not matched to a gene: 11. The CDR3 has 15 residues. Germline V lookup: CDR1 SGHDT, CDR2 YYEEEE. The CDR3 DNA reads as TGTGCCAGCAGCCCAGGGGGGGCATCCCCTTATGGCTACACCTTC. It encodes CASSPGGASPYGYTF.

V is TRBV20-1 and J is TRBJ2-7; 10 bases match TRBD2. The CDR3 covers 14 residues. Germline CDR1 and CDR2: DFQATT and SNEGSKA (reference sequence). V shed 5 bases, J shed 3 bases, and the junction held 7 bases outside the gene matches. CDR3 protein: CSALSGGAFYEQYF. DNA for the CDR3: TGCAGTGCTTTGAGCGGGGGGGCCTTCTACGAGCAGTACTTC.

The V call is TRBV10-3, the J call TRBJ2-1; 10 nucleotides align to TRBD2. Germline CDR1 and CDR2: ENHRY and SYGVKD. This CDR3 has 14 residues. Trimming at V came to 8 bases and at J to 3 bases, leaving 4 bases not matched to a gene. The CDR3 DNA reads as TGTGCCATCTCAGGACTAGCGGACTACAATGAGCAGTTCTTC. This codes for CAISGLADYNEQFF.

The J gene is TRBJ2-7, the V gene TRBV28, with D uncertain. This CDR3 region has 16 residues. Germline V gene sequence: CDR1 MDHEN, CDR2 SYDVKM. V lost 6 bases and J lost 1, with 19 bases in between. CDR3 nucleotide sequence: TGTGCCAGCAGGGGCCGGGTTCGGCCCGCTTCCTACGAGCAGTACTTC. Translated, it gives CASRGRVRPASYEQYF.

CDR3 nucleotides: TGTGCCATCAGCGCCGGGACCGGGAGGGGTACGCAGTATTTT. Encoded protein: CAISAGTGRGTQYF. The V and J genes are TRBV10-3 and TRBJ2-3; 8 bases agree with TRBD2. Germline V gives CDR1 ENHRY, CDR2 SYGVKD. This CDR3 has 14 residues. V shed 6 bases and J 8 bases; nucleotides not matched to a gene: 10.

This clonotype was detected a few times. The rearrangement uses TRBV7-8 and TRBJ2-4; possibly TRBD1 or TRBD2 for D (5 bases each). Trimming cost V 0 bases and J 2 bases, with 14 bases left between them. The length of the CDR3 is 17 residues. Germline loops: CDR1 SGHVS, CDR2 FQNEAQ. The CDR3 nucleotides read TGTGCCAGCAGCTTAGCGAGGTGGGGGAGATCCAAAAACATTCAGTACTTC. Translation: CASSLARWGRSKNIQYF. Combining the CDR3 with reference TRBV7-8 and TRBJ2-4 gives the whole variable domain GAGVSQSPRYKVAKRGQDVALRCDPISGHVSLFWYQQALGQGPEFLTYFQNEAQLDKSGLPSDRFFAERPEGSVSTLKIQRTQQEDSAVYLCASSLARWGRSKNIQYFGAGTRLSVL.

This clonotype was seen a few times. This chain uses TRBV4-1 with TRBJ2-5, with a weak D call TRBD1 (5 bases). The V and J ends lost 3 bases and 4 bases respectively, with 9 bases between them. In germline, CDR1 is MGHRA, CDR2 YSYEKL. The CDR3 runs to 13 residues. CDR3 sequence: CASSQGRTETQYF. The DNA of the CDR3 is TGCGCCAGCAGCCAGGGGCGTACAGAGACCCAGTACTTC.

The chain couples TRBV5-1 to TRBJ2-2; unclear D gene. Trimming took off 5 bases at V and 1 base at J, with 9 bases between the two ends. The CDR3 is 14 amino acids. The V gene's germline CDR1 is SGHRS and CDR2 YFSETQ. CDR3 DNA sequence: TGCGCCAGCAGGCTCGAGGAGAACACCGGGGAGCTGTTTTTT. This codes for CASRLEENTGELFF.